This T cell receptor beta chain was captured in a study of T cell repertoires in cytomegalovirus infection (dated by TCRdb to the late 2010s). About the study as a whole: The peptide stimulations were aimed at well-studied HLA-B-restricted epitopes as well as recently identified HLA-C-restricted CMV epitopes, whose presentation resists viral immunomodulation. The HLA type of each donor mattered for the analysis, because public TCR beta signatures pointed to carriage of CMV infection along with the matching HLA type. General findings and caveats noted by the study authors: In both this cohort and an independent roughly 400-donor cohort, the cumulative frequency of public TCR beta family members distinguished carriers of CMV infection plus the relevant HLA type. The ex vivo response was dominated by HLA-C-restricted CMV-specific TCR beta clonotypes, which also provided the single most frequent clonotype in two of eight donors.

Sequencing took place on an Illumina HiSeq 1500. The raw public data were reprocessed by TCRdb itself: fastp quality trimming at Q25, MiXCR clonotype calling, in-frame beta chains only. Entries that share a CDR3 protein sequence are merged under the most common genes and DNA. The sample profile shows under 300,000 distinct CDR3 sequences; under 25% of them were found once. Clones ranked in the top ten supply about 21% of the sample. In light of the paper, this sample's treatment or condition label describes: in vitro stimulation with specific CMV peptide epitopes to enrich CMV-specific T cells. A word on this clonotype: The clone's antigen remains unknown. No quality values exist for individual bases; no much larger clone is one base distant.

From the cysteine up to the phenylalanine, the CDR3 has a length of 14 residues. The retained sequence is limited to the CDR3, 42 bases, with the frame set at the first base. V sheds 2 bases and J sheds 10 bases, leaving 13 bases between their ends. From the germline V gene, CDR1 is SGDLS and CDR2 is YYNGEE. The input for sequencing was cultured PBMCs, taken from culture after CMV antigen stimulation. The clonotype comes from a human donor in good health (CMV status not recorded). Some clones in this sample may be carry-over from other donors' samples. The chain employs TRBV9 and TRBJ1-6; the D gene identity is not certain. The CDR3 loop reads CASSVGSPGSPLHF. The nucleotide sequence is given as TGTGCCAGCAGCGTTGGCAGCCCTGGATCACCCCTCCACTTT. The entire variable domain, with the stretches around the CDR3 drawn from the reference TRBV9 and TRBJ1-6 proteins, is DSGVTQTPKHLITATGQRVTLRCSPRSGDLSVYWYQQSLDQGLQFLIQYYNGEERAKGNILERFSAQQFPDLHSELNLSSLELGDSALYFCASSVGSPGSPLHFGNGTRLTVT.